A single sample gave rise to the 23 T cell receptor beta chains below, sequenced in a study of blood T cell repertoires in COVID-19. Sequencing used immunoSEQ multiplex PCR; TCRdb keeps in-frame clones, though not all of them. The sample has over 65,000 clones; roughly 80% are singletons. Sample: peripheral blood. The receptor set was obtained from a man older than 75 with active or convalescent COVID-19.

Regarding this clone: Its ends do not fully match the called genes, so a read error is possible. The chain is built from TRBV2 and TRBJ2-5; D possibly corresponds to TRBD2 (5 bases). CDR1 and CDR2 (germline): SNHLY, FYNNEI. The CDR3 is 24 amino acids. The CDR3 DNA is TGTGCCAGCAGCGAAGGAAGACCCGGTCGGAAGATGGGTAGGACCTCCGGGAAACAAGAGACCCAGTACTTC. Protein product: CASSEGRPGRKMGRTSGKQETQYF.

The V call is TRBV2, the J call TRBJ1-1; possible D gene TRBD1, 5 bases. The CDR3 loop spans 15 amino acids. Trimming took off 8 bases at V and 4 bases at J, with 20 bases between the two ends. Germline V gene sequence: CDR1 SNHLY, CDR2 FYNNEI. DNA of the CDR3: TGTGCCAGCTATGGCACTCAGGGAGGCAGCACTGAAGCTTTCTTT. This codes for CASYGTQGGSTEAFF. Full variable domain (rest looked up from reference TRBV2 and TRBJ1-1): EPEVTQTPSHQVTQMGQEVILRCVPISNHLYFYWYRQILGQKVEFLVSFYNNEISEKSEIFDDQFSVERPDGSNFTLKIRSTKLEDSAMYFCASYGTQGGSTEAFFGQGTRLTVV.

This rearrangement joins TRBV19 to TRBJ2-3, with TRBD1 matching 9 bases. The CDR3 is 16 amino acids. Losses at the gene ends were 3 bases for V and 0 bases for J; bases not matched to a gene: 4. CDR1 is LNHDA, CDR2 SQIVND, per germline (reference sequence). The CDR3 loop is CASSIGTGSSTDTQYF. The DNA for the CDR3 is TGTGCCAGTAGTATCGGGACAGGGAGTAGCACAGATACGCAGTATTTT.

J is TRBJ2-1 and V is TRBV4-1; 9 bases agree with TRBD2. Trimming at V came to 2 bases and at J to 5 bases, leaving 10 bases not matched to a gene. In germline, CDR1 is MGHRA, CDR2 YSYEKL. The CDR3 is made up of 17 amino acids. The CDR3 sequence: CASSQTRIAGVNNEQFF. CDR3 bases: TGCGCCAGCAGCCAAACCCGAATAGCGGGGGTAAACAATGAGCAGTTCTTC.

The rearrangement links TRBV10-3 to TRBJ2-3; TRBD2 agrees at 7 bases. This CDR3 spans 15 amino acids. Germline CDR1 and CDR2: ENHRY and SYGVKD. The V and J ends lost 2 bases and 3 bases, in that order; junction bases with no gene match: 5. The CDR3 coding sequence is TGTGCCATCAGTGAGGGCAGGGAGGGGACAGATACGCAGTATTTT. It codes for CAISEGREGTDTQYF.

This sequence joins TRBV27 and TRBJ2-2; maybe TRBD2 (7 bases). CDR3 length equals 17 residues. Germline V lookup: CDR1 MNHEY, CDR2 SMNVEV (reference sequence). V was pared by 0 bases and J by 6 bases, with 17 bases between. CDR3 in amino acids: CASSLSERRGASGELFF. CDR3 nucleotide sequence: TGTGCCAGCAGTTTATCGGAACGTCGGGGGGCCTCCGGGGAGCTGTTTTTT.

The chain joins TRBV10-1 to TRBJ2-7, with 9 bases that match TRBD2. CDR3 length: 14 amino acids. The germline V gene has CDR1 WNHNN and CDR2 SYGVQD (reference sequence). V was clipped by 7 bases and J by 2 bases; unmatched bases: 6. CDR3 in amino acids: CASILSGRTYEQYV. The CDR3 DNA follows: TGCGCCAGCATTCTGAGCGGGAGGACCTACGAGCAGTACGTC.

The gene calls are TRBV7-3 and TRBJ2-6; tentatively, D is TRBD2 (5 bases). This CDR3 contains 17 residues. Per germline, CDR1 SGHTA and CDR2 FQGTGA. Trimming removed 1 base from V and 0 bases from J, with 10 bases in between. CDR3 sequence reads: CASSLSPSYSGANVLTF. CDR3 coding DNA: TGTGCCAGCAGCTTAAGTCCTAGCTACTCTGGGGCCAACGTCCTGACTTTC.

The V call is TRBV2, the J call TRBJ1-4; TRBD1 is a possible D gene (6 bases). The CDR3 has 14 residues. Trimming took off 2 bases at V and 5 bases at J, with 9 bases between the two ends. The germline V gene has CDR1 SNHLY and CDR2 FYNNEI. The CDR3 DNA reads as TGTGCCAGCAGTGAAAACAGGGAAAATGAAAAACTGTTTTTT. Translated, it gives CASSENRENEKLFF.

V gene TRBV6-6 combines with J gene TRBJ2-5; D is perhaps TRBD1 (6 bases). The ends were cut back, 5 bases at V and 5 bases at J, with 21 bases in the middle. The CDR3 is made up of 16 amino acids. Germline V gene data show CDR1 as MNHNY and CDR2 as SVGAGI (reference sequence). CDR3 nucleotides: TGTGCCAGCAGTCGATATCCCCCACAGGGTTGGGAGACCCAGTACTTC. Its protein is CASSRYPPQGWETQYF.

The chain links TRBV28 to TRBJ1-1; the D gene is possibly TRBD1 (5 bases). V shed 6 bases and J shed 1 base, with 12 bases lying between them. The CDR3 is 14 residues long. Germline V gene lookup returns CDR1 MDHEN and CDR2 SYDVKM. The CDR3 region has the DNA TGTGCCAGCAGCCCGACAGAGCCGAACACTGAAGCTTTCTTT. Encoded protein: CASSPTEPNTEAFF.

Of note for this clone: One end of the junction varies from germline; a read error may be responsible. The rearrangement uses TRBV11-1 and TRBJ2-2; the D gene is possibly TRBD1 (5 bases). Germline V CDR1 and CDR2: SGHAT, FQDESV (reference sequence). The CDR3 covers 15 residues. The CDR3 sequence: CASRLDRLHTGELFF. The CDR3 bases are TGTGCCAGCAGATTAGACAGATTGCACACCGGGGAGCTGTTTTTT.

The CDR3 DNA is TGTGCCAGCAGCCGAGAGGGACTAGCGGGCACAGATACGCAGTATTTT. This codes for CASSREGLAGTDTQYF. V and J are TRBV5-4 and TRBJ2-3; 11 nucleotides align to TRBD2. Germline trimming cut 4 bases from V and 1 base from J; bases unmatched to any gene: 5. The CDR3 sequence is 16 residues long. Per germline, CDR1 SGHNT and CDR2 YYREEE (reference sequence).

This clone was seen only once. The gene calls are TRBV28 and TRBJ1-5; 7 bases map to TRBD1. The germline V gene encodes CDR1 MDHEN and CDR2 SYDVKM. The ends lost 6 bases at V and 5 bases at J; junction bases unmatched: 10. The CDR3 is 15 residues long. The CDR3 here is CASRVRDRPHQPQHF. DNA of the CDR3: TGTGCCAGCAGAGTCCGGGACAGACCCCATCAGCCCCAGCATTTT.

The rearrangement links TRBV27 to TRBJ2-1; D possibly corresponds to TRBD1 (5 bases). Germline V lookup: CDR1 MNHEY, CDR2 SMNVEV (reference sequence). V was cut by 7 bases and J by 8 bases, with 15 bases left in between. The CDR3 sequence is 13 residues long. The CDR3 DNA reads TGTGCCAGCACCGCCGTGGGCAGGGATGAGCAGTTCTTC. Translated: CASTAVGRDEQFF.

This chain uses TRBV11-3 with TRBJ2-1; D unclear. Trimming removed 4 bases from V and 10 bases from J, with 11 bases in between. Germline CDR1 and CDR2: SGHNT and YENEEA. The CDR3 contains 12 residues. The CDR3 region is CASSSQNFEQFF. Written as DNA, the CDR3 is TGTGCCAGCAGCTCCCAGAATTTCGAGCAGTTCTTC. The full variable domain, rest sourced from reference TRBV11-3 and TRBJ2-1, is EAGVVQSPRYKIIEKKQPVAFWCNPISGHNTLYWYLQNLGQGPELLIRYENEEAVDDSQLPKDRFSAERLKGVDSTLKIQPAELGDSAVYLCASSSQNFEQFFGPGTRLTVL.

This clone has just a few counts. The chain has TRBV9 and TRBJ1-3; D is perhaps TRBD1 (5 bases). Trimming removed 5 bases at V and 0 bases at J, with 6 bases between. The CDR3 is 13 residues long. Germline V gene data show CDR1 as SGDLS and CDR2 as YYNGEE. The CDR3 region is CASRGLSGNTIYF. The CDR3 nucleotides read TGTGCCAGCAGGGGGCTCTCTGGAAACACCATATATTTT.

The genes are TRBV15 and TRBJ1-3, with D possibly TRBD1 on 6 matching bases. The CDR3 is 14 residues long. Trimming left V 5 bases short and J 4 bases short, with 12 bases between. Germline V lookup: CDR1 LNHNV, CDR2 YYDKDF (reference sequence). CDR3 nucleotide sequence: TGTGCCACCAGCGAACAGGGTGGCGGAAACACCATATATTTT. Translation gives CATSEQGGGNTIYF.

The chain carries TRBV10-2 and TRBJ2-1; the match to TRBD2 covers 8 bases. The CDR3 covers 16 residues. V shed 4 bases and J 0 bases; nucleotides not matched to a gene: 5. Germline CDR1 is WSHSY and CDR2 is SAAADI. CDR3 DNA: TGCGCCAGCAGTGGGGAGCGGGGGAGCTCCTACAATGAGCAGTTCTTC. Its translation is CASSGERGSSYNEQFF.

The chain has TRBV25-1 and TRBJ1-1, with D possibly TRBD1 on 6 matching bases. V gave up 10 bases and J gave up 0 bases, with 15 bases separating them. Germline V lookup: CDR1 MGHDK, CDR2 SYGVNS. There are 14 residues in the CDR3. The CDR3 is CATIGGVMNTEAFF. As DNA, the CDR3 is TGTGCCACAATAGGGGGGGTCATGAACACTGAAGCTTTCTTT.

This rearrangement joins TRBV14 to TRBJ1-6; D is unclear. V lost 4 bases and J lost 14, with 9 bases in between. The CDR3 is 11 residues long. Looked up from germline, CDR1 is SGHDN and CDR2 is FVKESK. The CDR3 sequence is CASSLGLALHF. CDR3 nucleotide sequence: TGTGCCAGCAGCCTCGGTTTGGCCCTCCACTTT.

The rearrangement joins TRBV5-1 to TRBJ2-2; weak D call: TRBD1 (7 bases). V was shortened by 3 bases and J by 0 bases, with 12 bases between the two germline ends. There are 16 residues in the CDR3. The germline gives CDR1 SGHRS, CDR2 YFSETQ. CDR3 residues: CASSSQGGANTGELFF. For the CDR3, the DNA is TGCGCCAGCAGCTCTCAGGGGGGTGCGAACACCGGGGAGCTGTTTTTT.

The chain couples TRBV6-5 to TRBJ1-1, with D perhaps TRBD1 (5 bases). The V end lost 8 bases, the J end lost 5 bases, and 18 bases lay between the germline ends. Germline lookup yields CDR1 MNHEY and CDR2 SVGAGI. CDR3 length equals 14 residues. Here the CDR3 DNA reads TGTGCCAGCTTAGGGGAGGGAGTGTGGACTGAAGCTTTCTTT. This codes for CASLGEGVWTEAFF.